This TCR beta chain was sequenced for a study of spatial heterogeneity in lung cancer. Study summary: Beta-chain sequences were consistently detected more often than alpha-chain sequences. Whole-study results and caveats: Alpha and beta chain coverage of tumor T cells was estimated at about 6.7% and 13%, respectively. How many expanded intratumoral alpha and beta TCRs were present tracked the tumor mutation count, which was a count of nonsynonymous mutations. Expanded TCR counts, ubiquitous and regional, correlated respectively with ubiquitous and regional nonsynonymous mutation counts.

The CDR3 consists of 12 residues. Germline V gene data show CDR1 as DFQATT and CDR2 as SNEGSKA (reference sequence). Trimming removed 5 bases at V and 2 bases at J, with 10 bases between. TCRdb re-called the 5' RACE reads with MiXCR, one entry per CDR3 protein. The table lists roughly 11,000 distinct CDR3 sequences, around an eighth of them singletons. There are many counts of this clonotype. Its target is unknown. Time point noted: sample taken at primary tumor resection. Tumor, nontumor lung or frozen PBMC supplied whole RNA, sequenced without sorting. J is TRBJ2-7 and V is TRBV20-1; D gene ambiguous. The material sequenced was lung tumor tissue, taken at surgery. The sequence came from a female donor with early-stage non-small cell lung cancer. As DNA, the CDR3 is TGCAGTGCTCCCACGGCTACCTACGAGCAGTACTTC. Residues: CSAPTATYEQYF.